These T cell receptor beta chains were read from a single sample in a study of T cells in narcolepsy. TCRdb keeps only in-frame clones here, not all; method: immunoSEQ multiplex PCR. Of more than 30,000 clones in the sample, over 80% were seen once. Sequencing input: CD45RA- memory CD4+ T cells from PBMCs. The source of these receptors is a human donor with narcolepsy. Each CDR3 is given with its conserved first and last residue. A D gene is named only where the DNA matches it firmly. Part of the rows lack a size; the others show once, few, many or a class for expanded clones.

D gene | J gene | clone size | V gene | CDR3 DNA | CDR3 protein
TRBD1 | TRBJ1-1 | . | TRBV2 | TGTGCCAGCCACCAGGACAGGGCCGCCTTTGAAGCTTTCTTT | CASHQDRAAFEAFF
. | TRBJ2-3 | . | TRBV2 | TGTGCCAGTAGAGGGCCTACGTACACAGATACGCAGTATTTT | CASRGPTYTDTQYF
. | TRBJ1-2 | once | TRBV29-1 | TGCAGCGTTGTTCCCAGGGAGGGAGGTGGCTACACCTTC | CSVVPREGGGYTF
. | TRBJ1-6 | . | TRBV7-2 | TGTGCCAGCAGCCCAAGGGTTCTTTCACCCCTCCACTTT | CASSPRVLSPLHF
TRBD1 | TRBJ1-5 | once | TRBV19 | TGTGCCAGTAGGAAGGACAGGGGGCTGGGTCAGCCCCAGCATTTT | CASRKDRGLGQPQHF
. | TRBJ1-3 | once | TRBV28 | TGTGCCGCCACCCCCGGTCCCTTCTCTGGAAACACCATATATTTT | CAATPGPFSGNTIYF
. | TRBJ1-5 | . | TRBV19 | TGTGCCAGTAGTTGGGGCACAGGCCGTCGGAGTGAACCCCAGCATTTT | CASSWGTGRRSEPQHF
. | TRBJ1-1 | . | TRBV7-2 | TGTGCCAGCAGCTTAGCGGCAGGGAACACTGAAGCTTTCTTT | CASSLAAGNTEAFF
TRBD1 | TRBJ2-3 | . | TRBV19 | TGTGCCAGCCAACAGGGGGCTAGCACAGATACGCAGTATTTT | CASQQGASTDTQYF
. | TRBJ1-5 | few | TRBV19 | TGTGCCAGTAGTATGGGCAGGGAACAGCCCCAGCATTTT | CASSMGREQPQHF
. | TRBJ2-7 | . | TRBV7-9 | TGTGCCAGCAACGGGGGGCGTTCTTGGGAGCAGTACTTC | CASNGGRSWEQYF
. | TRBJ2-7 | . | TRBV4-1 | TGCGCCAGCAGCCCTAGCTCACACTCCTACGAGCAGTACTTC | CASSPSSHSYEQYF
TRBD2 | TRBJ2-4 | . | TRBV4-3 | TGCGCCAGCAGCCTTCATTTAGGCGGGGGGGCCCAACCGGCCAAAAACATTCAGTACTTC | CASSLHLGGGAQPAKNIQYF
TRBD1 | TRBJ2-7 | . | TRBV5-1 | TGCGCCAGCAGCGACCCGGGACAGGGGGTACCCTACGAGCAGTACTTC | CASSDPGQGVPYEQYF